This TCR beta chain originates from a study of T cells after yellow fever vaccination (dated 2019 in TCRdb). Regarding the research as a whole: Libraries from fractions with low cell numbers were prepared with the SMART-Seq v4 Ultra Low Input RNA kit. To follow T-cell clones before and after primary and booster YFV17D yellow fever vaccination, bulk TCR alpha and beta repertoires were sequenced over time. Two healthy male donors, one aged 18 to 29 and one aged 30 to 40 years, made up the cohort. Blood was drawn at multiple timepoints before and after primary and secondary immunization, with bulk PBMC replicates and cell subsets isolated. The paper's findings and limits, for the study overall: A small fraction of clonotypes appeared in both the CD4 and CD8 compartments, likely as a result of convergent recombination. The secondary T-cell response was weaker than the primary response but faster, peaking on day 5 instead of day 15. Because only a couple of donors were included in the study, the extent to which the findings can be generalized is limited. Computational filtering was needed because FACS-sorted repertoires could contain abundant contaminating clonotypes from the bulk population. After the booster, most of the clones that had expanded following primary vaccination were detected again (roughly 97% of CD4 and roughly 90% of CD8), which suggests that memory was broadly maintained.

The data were produced on an Illumina NovaSeq 6000. TCR cDNA was synthesized by 5'RACE template switching, which introduced a universal primer site and unique molecular identifiers. cDNA synthesis was primed from both the TCR alpha and TCR beta constant segments. Libraries were amplified in two PCR steps, with sample barcodes and sequencing adapters added in the second step. Sequencing of libraries was performed on Illumina HiSeq 2500 (2x100 bp) or NovaSeq (2x150 bp). The paper's processing steps were these. Reads were demultiplexed and collapsed into UMI consensus sequences with MIGEC, and V(D)J alignment was performed with MiXCR. Using edgeR on replicate PBMC samples, clonotypes were called vaccine-responding if FDR was below 0.01 and the log2 fold change was above 5 up to day 15. CD4 or CD8 identity was assigned to each bulk clonotype according to whether the clonotype was present at higher abundance in the sequenced CD4 repertoire or the sequenced CD8 repertoire. The public reads were reanalyzed by TCRdb: fastp trimming at Q25, MiXCR alignment, in-frame beta chains only. All rows with the same CDR3 protein become a single entry with the most common DNA and genes. TCRdb, not the original authors, processed these V and J calls. The sample has about 320,000 distinct CDR3 sequences on record, 4% to 5.5% of them singletons. The ten most abundant clones make up roughly a fifth of the sample.

In the paper's terms, the treatment or condition label means: live attenuated yellow fever vaccine strain. At every blood-draw timepoint, two biological replicates of bulk PBMCs were collected. PBMCs were isolated from peripheral blood using a standard Ficoll-Paque protocol. TriZol was used to extract RNA from bulk PBMCs, CD4 and CD8 fractions, and dextramer-positive and dextramer-negative fractions. CDR1 and CDR2 (SGHDT, YYEEEE) derive from the germline V gene. The CDR3 numbers 16 residues from cysteine through phenylalanine. The sequence is cut down to CDR3 DNA, 48 bases in frame from base 1. V is shortened by 4 bases, J by 1 base, and the region joining them spans 15 bases. Turning to this clonotype: The specificity of this receptor is unknown. No qualities accompany the bases; no much larger clone lies one base away.

This TCR was sampled from a man younger than 35 who received the YFV17D yellow fever vaccine. Recombination joined TRBV5-6 with TRBJ1-5, with a tentative D gene TRBD1 over 6 matching bases. Here the sequenced sample was PBMCs, taken 15 days after the yellow fever booster vaccination. The CDR3 region reads CASSLLGQPSNQPQHF. The DNA sequence is given as TGTGCCAGCAGCCTCCTCGGACAGCCCAGCAATCAGCCCCAGCATTTT.